The 19 T cell receptor beta chains in this list originate from one sample, sequenced in a study of blood T cell repertoires in COVID-19. Measured with immunoSEQ multiplex PCR; TCRdb has only the in-frame clones, and not every one. The table lists approximately 60,000 clones, 70% to 90% of them singletons. Sequenced sample: peripheral blood. The receptors stem from a human donor in a cohort sampled during active COVID-19.

The CDR3 spells CASMGQGIGELFF. The CDR3 DNA sequence: TGTGCCAGTATGGGACAGGGGATCGGGGAGCTGTTTTTT. The chain carries TRBV19 and TRBJ2-2, with 10 bases aligning to TRBD1. Losses at the gene ends were 7 bases for V and 7 bases for J; bases not matched to a gene: 3. The CDR3 length is 13 residues. The germline V gene has CDR1 LNHDA and CDR2 SQIVND (reference sequence).

This chain links TRBV4-3 with TRBJ1-6; D is unclear. The CDR3 is made up of 16 amino acids. Trimming removed 0 bases at V and 0 bases at J, with 6 bases between. The germline V gene encodes CDR1 LGHNA and CDR2 YSLEER. The CDR3 here is CASSQEPGSYNSPLHF. The CDR3 DNA follows: TGCGCCAGCAGCCAAGAGCCCGGCTCCTATAATTCACCCCTCCACTTT.

This clone was seen a handful of times. The genes are TRBV7-9 and TRBJ1-6; D is possibly TRBD1 (5 bases). V gave up 4 bases and J gave up 14 bases, with 12 bases separating them. Germline V gene lookup returns CDR1 SEHNR and CDR2 FQNEAQ (reference sequence). This CDR3 is 12 amino acids long. CDR3 sequence reads: CASSSSRGSLHF. CDR3 in DNA: TGTGCCAGCAGCTCCTCGCGGGGGTCCCTCCACTTT.

This clone was seen a handful of times. The V and J genes are TRBV9 and TRBJ2-3; 8 nucleotides line up with TRBD2. The CDR3 is 18 residues long. Germline CDR1 and CDR2: SGDLS and YYNGEE. Trimming at V came to 4 bases and at J to 2 bases, leaving 15 bases not matched to a gene. The CDR3 is CASSPPPGSGVNTDTQYF. The CDR3 bases are TGTGCCAGCAGCCCCCCCCCTGGTAGCGGGGTGAACACAGATACGCAGTATTTT.

Concerning this clone itself: Other DNA sequences in this sample translate to the same CDR3. V is TRBV2 and J is TRBJ2-6, with D maybe TRBD1 (6 bases). The germline gives CDR1 SNHLY, CDR2 FYNNEI. CDR3 length equals 15 residues. Trimming pared 6 bases from V and 0 bases from J, leaving 9 bases between. The CDR3 protein is CASSLQGSGANVLTF. In nucleotides, the CDR3 is TGTGCCAGCAGCTTACAGGGCTCTGGGGCCAACGTCCTGACTTTC.

This rearrangement joins TRBV7-6 to TRBJ2-5, with 12 bases matching TRBD2. V was clipped by 1 base and J by 1 base; unmatched bases: 4. Germline loops: CDR1 SGHVS, CDR2 FNYEAQ. The CDR3 sequence is 17 residues long. The CDR3 DNA reads TGTGCCAGCAGCTTAGGGCGACTAGCGGGGGTCCAAGAGACCCAGTACTTC. Protein sequence: CASSLGRLAGVQETQYF.

The chain has TRBV5-4 and TRBJ1-4; tentative D call: TRBD1 (6 bases). Germline assignment: CDR1 SGHNT and CDR2 YYREEE (reference sequence). CDR3 length equals 15 residues. Trimming removed 0 bases from V and 5 bases from J, with 11 bases in between. CDR3 amino acids: CASSLGGRGNEKLFF. The CDR3 region has the DNA TGTGCCAGCAGCTTGGGTGGCAGGGGAAATGAAAAACTGTTTTTT.

V and J are TRBV6-5 and TRBJ2-7; 10 bases align to TRBD1. J gave up 6 bases and V 0 bases, and 5 bases lay outside the gene matches. The CDR3 consists of 15 residues. Germline CDR1 reads MNHEY; CDR2 reads SVGAGI. The CDR3 here is CASSYSRTGGREQYF. For the CDR3, the DNA is TGTGCCAGCAGTTACTCGCGGACAGGGGGACGCGAGCAGTACTTC.

The chain is built from TRBV7-2 and TRBJ2-7, with TRBD2 matching 13 bases. After removal of 1 base from V and 2 bases from J, the junction contained 2 bases not matched to a gene. CDR3 size: 16 residues. The germline CDR1 and CDR2 sequences are SGHTA and FQGNSA. The CDR3 DNA sequence: TGTGCCAGCAGCTTAGATACTAGCGGGGGGGCCTACGAGCAGTACTTC. Its protein product is CASSLDTSGGAYEQYF. Supplemented by reference TRBV7-2 and TRBJ2-7, the full variable domain reads GAGVSQSPSNKVTEKGKDVELRCDPISGHTALYWYRQSLGQGLEFLIYFQGNSAPDKSGLPSDRFSAERTGGSVSTLTIQRTQQEDSAVYLCASSLDTSGGAYEQYFGPGTRLTVT.

This clone was found a few times. This sequence joins TRBV12-3 or TRBV12-4 and TRBJ2-7; D call uncertain. Between the trimmed V and J ends, which lost 6 bases and 8 bases, there was a span of 14 bases. CDR3 length: 12 residues. CDR3 sequence reads: CASSTRGAKQYF. CDR3 bases: TGTGCCAGCAGCACCCGAGGTGCCAAGCAGTACTTC.

In this sample, this clone is large (0.1 to 1%). The chain employs TRBV11-2 and TRBJ2-1, with 11 bases that match TRBD2. J gave up 8 bases and V 3 bases, and 6 bases lay outside the gene matches. Germline V gene lookup returns CDR1 SGHAT and CDR2 FQNNGV. This CDR3 is built from 15 residues. The DNA of the CDR3 is TGTGCCAGCAGCTTCTTAGCGGGGGGGCCGGATGAGCAGTTCTTC. Protein product: CASSFLAGGPDEQFF.

The V call is TRBV6-2 or TRBV6-3, the J call TRBJ1-5; D gene uncertain. The V and J ends lost 5 bases and 4 bases respectively, with 6 bases between them. CDR1 and CDR2 (germline): MNHEY, SVGEGT. The CDR3 runs to 12 residues. The DNA for the CDR3 is TGTGCCAGCAGTATCAGGAATCAGCCCCAGCATTTT. The encoded protein is CASSIRNQPQHF.

The rearrangement uses TRBV2 and TRBJ2-3; D perhaps matches TRBD2 (7 bases). The CDR3 length is 14 residues. Germline CDR1 is SNHLY and CDR2 is FYNNEI. The V end was cut by 1 base, the J end by 6 bases, with 11 bases between. The CDR3 spells CASSEGGGADTQYF. CDR3 nucleotides: TGTGCCAGCAGTGAAGGAGGGGGGGCGGATACGCAGTATTTT.

This rearrangement joins TRBV12-3 or TRBV12-4 to TRBJ1-2; D uncertain. There are 12 residues in the CDR3. V was clipped by 1 base and J by 5 bases, with 5 bases between them. CDR3 nucleotide sequence: TGTGCCAGCAGTTTAGGCCAGTATGGCTACACCTTC. Translating gives CASSLGQYGYTF.

This clone was observed a few times. The V gene is TRBV2, the J gene TRBJ2-2; 8 bases are a match to TRBD2. V was pared by 5 bases and J by 4 bases, with 6 bases of the junction left unmatched. The CDR3 has 15 residues. Germline assignment: CDR1 SNHLY and CDR2 FYNNEI. In DNA form, the CDR3 reads TGTGCCAGCAGTCGGAATAGCGGGGCCACCGGGGAGCTGTTTTTT. Its translation: CASSRNSGATGELFF.

V gene TRBV12-2 combines with J gene TRBJ2-7; whether TRBD1, the table's D call, matches the DNA was not checked. TRBV12-2 is a listed pseudogene. CDR3 length: 16 residues. For the CDR3, the DNA is TGTGCAAGTCGCCCCCTATTATGTGGGGCCTCCTACGAGCAGTACTTC. Amino acids: CASRPLLCGASYEQYF.

This rearrangement joins TRBV4-1 to TRBJ2-3, with 11 positions matching TRBD2. CDR1 is MGHRA, CDR2 YSYEKL, per germline. V lost 8 bases and J lost 2; bases outside the gene matches: 18. The length of the CDR3 is 19 residues. The DNA of the CDR3 is TGCGCCAGCGCGGGCCCAGGACTAGCGGGCCATCCCAACACAGATACGCAGTATTTT. Amino acids: CASAGPGLAGHPNTDTQYF.

Notes on this clone: The junction departs from germline at one end; a sequencing error may be responsible. Other DNA sequences within the sample encode an identical CDR3. The CDR3, as DNA: TGTGCCAGTGGTTCCGTGGGGGAGGGAGATGAAAAACTGTTTTTT. Amino acids: CASGSVGEGDEKLFF. This chain uses TRBV12-5 with TRBJ1-4; TRBD1 might be the D (5 bases). This CDR3 region has 15 residues. The V gene's germline CDR1 is LGHNT and CDR2 FRNRAP. Based on the CDR3 plus reference TRBV12-5 and TRBJ1-4, the full variable domain is DARVTQTPRHKVTEMGQEVTMRCQPILGHNTVFWYRQTMMQGLELLAYFRNRAPLDDSGMPKDRFSAEMPDATLATLKIQPSEPRDSAVYFCASGSVGEGDEKLFFGSGTQLSVL.

The chain joins TRBV29-1 to TRBJ1-4; D is unresolved. This CDR3 has 15 amino acids. CDR1 is SQVTM and CDR2 is ANQGSEA in the germline V gene. The V end lost 0 bases, the J end lost 4 bases, and 12 bases lay between the germline ends. This chain's CDR3 is CSVEETRRGNEKLFF. The CDR3 DNA follows: TGCAGCGTTGAAGAGACCAGACGGGGTAATGAAAAACTGTTTTTT.